These T cell receptor beta chains were read from a single sample in a study of blood T cell repertoires in COVID-19. The table came from immunoSEQ multiplex PCR; TCRdb's copy has only in-frame clones and leaves some out. The top ten hold roughly 2.5% of the sample, which has 210,000 or so clones, almost 90% seen once. The sequenced sample was peripheral blood. The receptors come from an older woman with acute or convalescent COVID-19. Each CDR3 is given with its conserved first and last residue. The D gene is left open where the match is weak. Rows may omit the clone size; those that give it use once, few, many or a size class.

V gene	clone size	J gene	D gene	CDR3 protein	CDR3 DNA
TRBV6-6	once	TRBJ1-6	-	CASSYGRDSYNSPLHF	TGTGCCAGCAGTTACGGGAGGGATTCCTATAATTCACCCCTCCACTTT
TRBV27	-	TRBJ2-3	-	CASTRQFGTDTQYF	TGTGCCAGCACCCGACAATTTGGCACAGATACGCAGTATTTT
TRBV6-1	-	TRBJ1-2	-	CASSEQGGTANYGYTF	TGTGCCAGCAGTGAACAAGGAGGGACCGCCAACTATGGCTACACCTTC
TRBV7-2	-	TRBJ2-3	TRBD2	CASSLRLAALTDTQYF	TGTGCCAGCAGCCTCCGACTAGCGGCTCTCACAGATACGCAGTATTTT
TRBV7-2	-	TRBJ1-2	-	CASSNGQVGGYTF	TGTGCCAGCAGTAATGGACAAGTAGGCGGCTACACCTTC
TRBV7-2	once	TRBJ1-1	-	CASSRTGVDTEAFF	TGTGCCAGCAGCAGGACCGGGGTGGACACTGAAGCTTTCTTT
TRBV7-8	-	TRBJ1-5	-	CASRLTVYSNQPQHF	TGTGCCAGCAGGCTGACAGTTTATAGCAATCAGCCCCAGCATTTT
TRBV19	-	TRBJ1-2	TRBD1	CASSGGQGLVYGYTF	TGTGCCAGTAGTGGGGGACAGGGTTTGGTTTATGGCTACACCTTC
TRBV29-1	-	TRBJ1-2	-	CSVRSGNYGYTF	TGCAGCGTTCGATCAGGGAACTATGGCTACACCTTC
TRBV27	once	TRBJ2-1	TRBD1	CASSGQERPYGEQFF	TGTGCCAGCAGTGGACAGGAAAGGCCCTACGGTGAGCAGTTCTTC
TRBV7-2	-	TRBJ2-3	TRBD2	CASSLGLAGDTDTQYF	TGTGCCAGCAGCCTGGGACTAGCGGGAGACACAGATACGCAGTATTTT
TRBV6-5	-	TRBJ1-3	TRBD1	CASSRGQGAGNTIYF	TGTGCCAGCAGCCGGGGACAGGGGGCTGGAAACACCATATATTTT
TRBV30	-	TRBJ2-3	TRBD2	CAWSLARGRVDTQYF	TGTGCCTGGAGTCTGGCGCGGGGGAGGGTAGATACGCAGTATTTT
TRBV7-2	-	TRBJ1-2	-	CASSHREGYGYTF	TGTGCCAGCAGTCACAGGGAAGGCTATGGCTACACCTTC
TRBV5-1	-	TRBJ2-2	TRBD2	CASSSGLAGGYTGELFF	TGCGCCAGCAGCTCTGGACTAGCGGGGGGGTACACCGGGGAGCTGTTTTTT
TRBV15	-	TRBJ2-3	TRBD2	CATSRGLAATDTQYF	TGTGCCACCAGCAGGGGACTAGCGGCCACAGATACGCAGTATTTT
TRBV30	-	TRBJ1-2	-	CAWTRTTGYGYTF	TGTGCCTGGACGCGTACCACGGGCTATGGCTACACCTTC